This T cell receptor beta chain was captured in a study of blood T cell repertoires in COVID-19. For the study at large: Material from acute and convalescent COVID-19 was sourced from the United States, Italy and Spain. T cells, B-cell-depleted T cells, or PBMCs supplied cDNA or gDNA.

While infection was still active, Seattle patients were enrolled and then followed longitudinally. In the authors' methods: By means of reference gene primer amplification, nucleated cell counts were estimated. Profiled with immunoSEQ multiplex PCR; TCRdb holds only in-frame clones, not every one. V and J calls and clone size come straight from that table; D and trimming were deduced from the DNA. The sample carries some 200,000 clones, 75% to 85% recorded once. This clone was observed a single time. CDR1 is KGHSH, CDR2 LQKENI, per germline. The CDR3 is made up of 16 amino acids. V was clipped by 0 bases and J by 1 base, with 7 bases between them.

The sequenced sample was peripheral blood. The chain combines TRBV18 with TRBJ2-6; D gene ambiguous. This sequence was found in a woman aged 70-85 years with COVID-19, enrolled during active disease. In nucleotides, the CDR3 is TGTGCCAGCTCACCACCGGGCCTGTCTGGGGCCAACGTCCTGACTTTC. Its protein is CASSPPGLSGANVLTF.